Listed below are T cell receptor beta chains from one sample, sequenced in a study of beta chain features in type 1 diabetes. The table came from immunoSEQ multiplex PCR; TCRdb's copy has only in-frame clones and leaves some out. In the table there are 250,000 to 300,000 clones, roughly an eighth of which are singletons. Material: naive CD4+ T cells from blood. These receptors all come from a man younger than 45 with type 1 diabetes. The CDR3 runs from the conserved cysteine through the conserved F or W. The order of the fields is clone size, J gene, D gene, V gene, CDR3 DNA, CDR3 protein. A D gene is named only where the DNA matches it firmly. Size is omitted from some rows. Given values are once, few, many or a class for expanded clones.

few TRBJ2-1 TRBD2 TRBV27 TGTGCCAGCAAGGCTAGCGGGGGTAATGAGCAGTTCTTC CASKASGGNEQFF
. TRBJ1-2 TRBD1 TRBV9 TGTGCCAGCAGCAAAGACGACAGGGGAAACTATGGCTACACCTTC CASSKDDRGNYGYTF
few TRBJ2-1 TRBD2 TRBV28 TGTGCCAGCAGCCCCATCGGACTAGCGGGGCGCTCCTACAATGAGCAGTTCTTC CASSPIGLAGRSYNEQFF
. TRBJ2-5 . TRBV30 TGTGCTGGGGCCAACCAAGAGACCCAGTACTTC CAGANQETQYF
few TRBJ2-2 TRBD2 TRBV6-4 TGTGCCAGCAGTGACTGTAGCGGGAGGGCCCCGAACACCGGGGAGCTGTTTTTT CASSDCSGRAPNTGELFF
. TRBJ2-7 TRBD2 TRBV7-2 TGTGCCAGCAGCTTATGGGGCTCGAGTAGCGGGAAAATGTACTTC CASSLWGSSSGKMYF
. TRBJ2-7 . TRBV7-2 TGTGCCAGCAGCTTTACAGGCTACGAGCAGTACTTC CASSFTGYEQYF
. TRBJ2-3 . TRBV7-3 TGTGCCAGCAGCCCCCGTAAGGAGGCAGATACGCAGTATTTT CASSPRKEADTQYF
few TRBJ1-4 . TRBV28 TGTGCCAGCGGGCCTTTGAATGAAAAACTGTTTTTT CASGPLNEKLFF
. TRBJ2-7 . TRBV30 TGTGCCTGGAGTGTGGACTGGACCTCCTACGAGCAGTACTTC CAWSVDWTSYEQYF
. TRBJ1-2 . TRBV11-1 TGTGCCAGCAGCTTACACGACAGGTCGGGAGGCTACACCTTC CASSLHDRSGGYTF
. TRBJ1-4 . TRBV27 TGTGCCAGCAGTTTTCGGGGAACTAATGAAAAACTGTTTTTT CASSFRGTNEKLFF
few TRBJ2-3 TRBD1 TRBV7-2 TGTGCCAGCAGCATTCCACAGGGGGCTCGCACAGATACGCAGTATTTT CASSIPQGARTDTQYF
. TRBJ2-1 . TRBV19 TGTGCCAGTAGTATAAGACTAGTTGATGAGCAGTTCTTC CASSIRLVDEQFF
. TRBJ2-7 . TRBV14 TGTGCCAGCAGCCCACGACTCGTTGGCGAGCAGTACTTC CASSPRLVGEQYF
. TRBJ1-3 TRBD1 TRBV18 TGTGCCAGCTCCCTCCGGGACAGCCAAGGCGGCACCATATATTTT CASSLRDSQGGTIYF
few TRBJ2-7 TRBD2 TRBV7-9 TGTGCCAGCAGACCTGGGGCCGCGGGAGGGTCCTACGAGCAGTACTTC CASRPGAAGGSYEQYF